A single sample gave rise to the 13 T cell receptor beta chains below, sequenced in a study of cytomegalovirus exposure and HLA in healthy donors. Primers included in the PCR were 60 Vbeta and 13 Jbeta primers. Sequenced by immunoSEQ multiplex PCR; TCRdb stores in-frame clones only, minus some. The sample includes over 150,000 clones, 70% to 80% of them seen just once. The sequencing sample was made of PBMCs. The receptors shown here come from a man aged 30 to 39 in good health and CMV-seropositive.

The chain has TRBV7-2 and TRBJ2-5; 7 bases line up with TRBD1. The DNA matches TRBJ2-7 better at its end, which makes the J call doubtful. CDR1 and CDR2 (germline): SGHTA, FQGNSA. The CDR3 length is 16 residues. The CDR3 sequence is CASSLALGQVIYEQYF. The CDR3 region has the DNA TGTGCCAGCAGCTTAGCGTTAGGACAGGTGATCTACGAGCAGTACTTC.

In its sample, this clone was seen once. The chain joins TRBV29-1 to TRBJ1-3, with TRBD1 matching over 8 bases. Unmatched junction bases numbered 8, after V lost 4 bases and J lost 0 bases. The CDR3 is 16 residues long. Germline CDR1 reads SQVTM; CDR2 reads ANQGSEA. The CDR3 region is CSVAGTGTSSGNTIYF. CDR3 in DNA: TGCAGCGTTGCCGGGACAGGAACGAGCTCTGGAAACACCATATATTTT.

This chain joins TRBV14 and TRBJ2-3; 9 bases match TRBD2. The CDR3 consists of 15 residues. Looked up from germline, CDR1 is SGHDN and CDR2 is FVKESK. V was pared by 6 bases and J by 4 bases, with 8 bases of the junction left unmatched. In DNA, the CDR3 is TGTGCCAGCAGACGGACTAGCGAGGGGGCAGATACGCAGTATTTT. Protein sequence: CASRRTSEGADTQYF.

The chain has TRBV6-1 and TRBJ1-5; TRBD1 is a possible D gene (6 bases). V was pared by 8 bases and J by 12 bases, with 14 bases between. Germline CDR1 is MNHNS and CDR2 is SASEGT. The CDR3 spans 11 residues. The DNA for the CDR3 is TGTGCCAGCCGGCGGGGGCCAAACCAGCATTTT. This translates into CASRRGPNQHF.

The V and J genes are TRBV28 and TRBJ2-7; 9 nucleotides match TRBD2. V trimming: 2 bases; J trimming: 0 bases; junction bases outside the gene matches: 2. Per germline, CDR1 MDHEN and CDR2 SYDVKM. The length of the CDR3 is 15 residues. The CDR3, as DNA: TGTGCCAGCAGTTTACTAGCGGGAAACTCCTACGAGCAGTACTTC. It encodes CASSLLAGNSYEQYF.

V usage is TRBV4-1 and J usage is TRBJ2-5; weak D call: TRBD1 (7 bases). Germline values: CDR1 MGHRA, CDR2 YSYEKL. There are 16 residues in the CDR3. The V end lost 1 base, the J end lost 2 bases, and 14 bases lay between the germline ends. CDR3 nucleotides: TGCGCCAGCAGCCAAGTTACGGCAGGGGGGCAAGAGACCCAGTACTTC. Its translation is CASSQVTAGGQETQYF.

This clone was observed once. This chain uses TRBV5-1 with TRBJ1-1; 8 bases align to TRBD1. The V and J ends lost 3 bases and 4 bases, in that order; junction bases with no gene match: 5. The CDR3 runs to 14 residues. In germline, CDR1 is SGHRS, CDR2 YFSETQ. The CDR3, as DNA: TGCGCCAGCAGCTCCCAAACAGGGGGCACTGAAGCTTTCTTT. It codes for CASSSQTGGTEAFF.

This clone rates as large. The chain joins TRBV6-1 to TRBJ2-1; 8 positions agree with TRBD2. The CDR3 has 15 amino acids. J was trimmed by 7 bases and V by 2 bases; bases with no gene match: 7. Germline V CDR1 and CDR2: MNHNS, SASEGT. CDR3 loop: CASSERGGPGNEQFF. CDR3 nucleotides: TGTGCCAGCAGTGAACGCGGGGGGCCGGGGAATGAGCAGTTCTTC.

The V call is TRBV19, the J call TRBJ2-3; 9 nucleotides agree with TRBD1. CDR1 and CDR2 from the germline V gene are LNHDA and SQIVND (reference sequence). Germline trimming cut 5 bases from V and 5 bases from J; bases unmatched to any gene: 14. The CDR3 consists of 17 residues. The chain's CDR3 is CASSPQLGTGFLDTQYF. The CDR3 bases are TGTGCCAGTAGTCCGCAACTAGGGACAGGGTTTTTAGATACGCAGTATTTT.

The CDR3 bases are TGCGCCAGCAGCCGGCGGGACTACCCCGGCCTCGACGGGGAGCTGTTTTTT. This codes for CASSRRDYPGLDGELFF. The V call is TRBV5-1, the J call TRBJ2-2, with 7 bases fitting TRBD2. This CDR3 spans 17 amino acids. V was clipped by 4 bases and J by 7 bases; unmatched bases: 16. CDR1 SGHRS and CDR2 YFSETQ come from the germline V gene.

The genes are TRBV4-1 and TRBJ2-3; the D gene is possibly TRBD1 (6 bases). Deletions cut 2 bases from V and 2 bases from J, with 17 bases between. Germline V gene lookup returns CDR1 MGHRA and CDR2 YSYEKL. This CDR3 contains 17 residues. In DNA, the CDR3 is TGCGCCAGCAGCCAACAACTCAGACAGGTTTACACAGATACGCAGTATTTT. It translates to CASSQQLRQVYTDTQYF.

The chain employs TRBV25-1 and TRBJ1-2; D gene ambiguous. CDR1 MGHDK and CDR2 SYGVNS come from the germline V gene. Trimming took off 3 bases at V and 0 bases at J, with 11 bases between the two ends. CDR3 length: 15 amino acids. The CDR3 bases are TGTGCCAGCAGTGACTCCGGAGTTACTAACTATGGCTACACCTTC. Residues: CASSDSGVTNYGYTF.

The rearrangement uses TRBV7-9 and TRBJ1-2, with 8 nucleotides matching TRBD1. There are 13 residues in the CDR3. Trimming at V came to 5 bases and at J to 4 bases, leaving 3 bases not matched to a gene. Germline CDR1 reads SEHNR; CDR2 reads FQNEAQ (reference sequence). The CDR3 is CASSPTGAYGYTF. As DNA, the CDR3 is TGTGCCAGCAGCCCGACAGGGGCCTATGGCTACACCTTC.